These 27 T cell receptor beta chains were sequenced from one sample in a study of response to subunit inactivated influenza vaccine. One entry per CDR3 protein, called by TCRdb with MiXCR from the RT-PCR reads. The sample has about 800,000 distinct CDR3 sequences; around 21% are singletons. Source: PBMCs from blood, taken around 5 days after vaccination. The receptors were sampled from a man over 45 who received an inactivated influenza vaccine.

This clonotype was found many times. The CDR3 region is CASSQDGSANGEQYF. CDR3 in DNA: TGCGCCAGCAGCCAAGATGGTAGCGCTAACGGCGAGCAGTACTTC. The V gene is TRBV4-3, the J gene TRBJ2-7, with TRBD2 as a possible D gene (5 bases). Trimming cost V 0 bases and J 6 bases, with 15 bases left between them. CDR3 length: 15 residues. Germline V lookup: CDR1 LGHNA, CDR2 YSLEER.

The chain employs TRBV4-1 and TRBJ2-7, with 14 bases matching TRBD2. V lost 2 bases, J lost 6 bases, and 6 bases stayed unmatched. The V gene's germline CDR1 is MGHRA and CDR2 YSYEKL. The CDR3 contains 16 residues. The CDR3 DNA follows: TGCGCCAGCAGCCAAAGGACTAGCGGGGGGAAGGCCGAGCAGTACTTC. This codes for CASSQRTSGGKAEQYF.

A single count supports this clonotype. CDR3 region: CASSPFGARDGELFF. The CDR3 bases are TGTGCCAGCTCACCATTCGGGGCGCGAGACGGGGAGCTGTTTTTT. V gene TRBV18 combines with J gene TRBJ2-2; TRBD1 or TRBD2 may be the D gene (5 bases each). Trimming took 2 bases from V and 7 from J, leaving 14 bases between them. The CDR3 consists of 15 residues. Per the germline V gene, CDR1 is KGHSH and CDR2 is LQKENI. The full variable domain, with the rest looked up from reference TRBV18 and TRBJ2-2, is NAGVMQNPRHLVRRRGQEARLRCSPMKGHSHVYWYRQLPEEGLKFMVYLQKENIIDESGMPKERFSAEFPKEGPSILRIQQVVRGDSAAYFCASSPFGARDGELFFGEGSRLTVL.

The chain is built from TRBV20-1 and TRBJ2-7; 7 positions match TRBD1. This CDR3 is 12 amino acids long. After removal of 6 bases from V and 1 base from J, the junction contained 3 bases not matched to a gene. Looked up from germline, CDR1 is DFQATT and CDR2 is SNEGSKA (reference sequence). CDR3 DNA: TGCAGTGCCTGGACAGGATCCTACGAGCAGTACTTC. This encodes CSAWTGSYEQYF.

This chain connects TRBV20-1 to TRBJ1-1; D is uncertain. V was trimmed by 1 base and J by 10 bases, leaving 7 bases between them. The length of the CDR3 is 10 residues. The germline V gene encodes CDR1 DFQATT and CDR2 SNEGSKA (reference sequence). The CDR3 loop is CSARGAVAFF. For the CDR3, the DNA is TGCAGTGCTAGAGGCGCGGTAGCTTTCTTT.

The V and J genes are TRBV6-1 and TRBJ2-7; no reliable D call. CDR3 length equals 14 residues. Germline loops: CDR1 MNHNS, CDR2 SASEGT. Trimming took off 6 bases at V and 2 bases at J, with 14 bases between the two ends. The CDR3, as DNA: TGTGCCAGCAGAACGGACCATCGGGCCTACGAGCAGTACTTC. This codes for CASRTDHRAYEQYF.

This clonotype was counted only a few times. The chain combines TRBV11-1 with TRBJ2-6; tentative D call: TRBD1 (6 bases). Per germline, CDR1 SGHAT and CDR2 FQDESV (reference sequence). V dropped 3 bases and J dropped 1 base, with 16 bases sitting between them. The CDR3 contains 18 residues. CDR3 loop: CASSLGWTTGSGANVLTF. The CDR3 DNA follows: TGTGCCAGCAGCTTGGGGTGGACCACAGGGTCTGGGGCCAACGTCCTGACTTTC.

This clonotype was counted only a few times. The chain recombines TRBV5-6 with TRBJ1-1; D is uncertain. The germline CDR1 and CDR2 sequences are SGHDT and YYEEEE. The CDR3 contains 13 residues. Between the trimmed V and J ends, which lost 0 bases and 6 bases, there was a span of 9 bases. In DNA form, the CDR3 reads TGTGCCAGCAGCTTGGGACCCAAACCTGAAGCTTTCTTT. It is translated as CASSLGPKPEAFF.

V usage is TRBV7-6 and J usage is TRBJ1-1; 7 bases are a match to TRBD1. Germline lookup yields CDR1 SGHVS and CDR2 FNYEAQ. The CDR3 has 14 amino acids. Trimming took 4 bases from V and 1 from J; bases not matched to a gene: 3. The chain's CDR3 is CASSSGQKNTEAFF. In nucleotides, the CDR3 is TGTGCCAGCAGCTCGGGACAGAAGAACACTGAAGCTTTCTTT.

This clonotype turned up a few times. The rearrangement uses TRBV12-3 or TRBV12-4 and TRBJ1-2; the match to TRBD1 covers 12 bases. J lost 3 bases, V lost 5 bases, and 7 bases had no gene match. The CDR3 runs to 16 residues. The CDR3 here is CASSLGTGGDDYGYTF. CDR3 sequence (DNA): TGTGCCAGCAGTCTAGGGACAGGGGGCGACGACTATGGCTACACCTTC.

There are a few counts of this clonotype. The J gene is TRBJ2-7, the V gene TRBV6-1, with 10 bases aligning to TRBD2. This CDR3 comprises 15 residues. V dropped 2 bases and J dropped 2; count of bases not matched to a gene: 3. The germline gives CDR1 MNHNS, CDR2 SASEGT. CDR3 nucleotides: TGTGCCAGCAGTGAACTAGCGGGGGACACCTACGAGCAGTACTTC. Protein sequence: CASSELAGDTYEQYF.

The V gene is TRBV19, the J gene TRBJ2-2, with D possibly TRBD2 on 6 matching bases. The CDR3 runs 12 residues. Per the germline V gene, CDR1 is LNHDA and CDR2 is SQIVND (reference sequence). Trimming pared 6 bases from V and 6 bases from J, leaving 8 bases between. The CDR3 sequence is CASRWGAGELFF. As DNA, the CDR3 is TGTGCCAGTAGATGGGGGGCCGGGGAGCTGTTTTTT. Filled out from reference TRBV19 and TRBJ2-2, the complete variable domain reads DGGITQSPKYLFRKEGQNVTLSCEQNLNHDAMYWYRQDPGQGLRLIYYSQIVNDFQKGDIAEGYSVSREKKESFPLTVTSAQKNPTAFYLCASRWGAGELFFGEGSRLTVL.

The V call is TRBV5-5, the J call TRBJ2-2; D uncertain. The CDR3 runs to 14 residues. Trimming cost V 4 bases and J 3 bases, with 10 bases left between them. CDR1 is SGHKS and CDR2 is YYEKEE in the germline V gene (reference sequence). CDR3 in amino acids: CASSPERDTGELFF. CDR3 DNA: TGTGCCAGCAGCCCCGAACGGGACACCGGGGAGCTGTTTTTT.

The chain carries TRBV6-2 or TRBV6-3 and TRBJ1-2; TRBD1 matches 7 bases. Unmatched junction bases numbered 9, after V lost 2 bases and J lost 9 bases. The CDR3 covers 14 residues. Germline V lookup: CDR1 MNHEY, CDR2 SVGEGT. The CDR3 reads CASSYDDRAWSYTF. The CDR3 DNA reads as TGTGCCAGCAGTTACGACGACAGGGCCTGGAGCTACACCTTC.

The chain is built from TRBV20-1 and TRBJ2-3, with 9 nucleotides matching TRBD2. This CDR3 region has 14 residues. J gave up 3 bases and V 4 bases, and 5 bases lay outside the gene matches. From germline, CDR1 is DFQATT and CDR2 SNEGSKA (reference sequence). CDR3 bases: TGCAGTGCTAATCTAGCGGGAAGTACAGATACGCAGTATTTT. Translated, it gives CSANLAGSTDTQYF.

This chain links TRBV7-2 with TRBJ2-5; D possibly corresponds to TRBD2 (5 bases). Between the trimmed V and J ends, which lost 0 bases and 4 bases, there was a span of 15 bases. Germline loops: CDR1 SGHTA, CDR2 FQGNSA. CDR3 length equals 16 residues. The CDR3 DNA reads TGTGCCAGCAGCTTAGCGAGGCCGGCCGGGGTAGAGACCCAGTACTTC. The encoded protein is CASSLARPAGVETQYF.

In this sample, this clonotype turned up many times. This chain links TRBV5-1 with TRBJ2-7; TRBD1 aligns across 9 bases. After removal of 5 bases from V and 2 bases from J, the junction contained 11 bases not matched to a gene. The V gene's germline CDR1 is SGHRS and CDR2 YFSETQ. The CDR3 sequence is 16 residues long. The CDR3 bases are TGCGCCAGCAGTTCATCCGGGACAGGGTTTCCCTACGAGCAGTACTTC. This codes for CASSSSGTGFPYEQYF.

This rearrangement joins TRBV7-8 to TRBJ1-2; possible D gene TRBD1, 6 bases. The V gene lost 4 bases and the J gene lost 7 bases, with 16 bases spanning the gap. This CDR3 spans 14 amino acids. Germline lookup yields CDR1 SGHVS and CDR2 FQNEAQ. The CDR3 DNA sequence: TGTGCCAGCAGCTCCCGCACAGGGCATGGTGGCTACACCTTC. Amino acid sequence: CASSSRTGHGGYTF.

A few counts support this clonotype. This chain uses TRBV5-6 with TRBJ1-4; a possible D gene is TRBD1 (6 bases). This CDR3 contains 15 residues. The V end lost 3 bases, the J end lost 3 bases, and 12 bases lay between the germline ends. Germline V CDR1 and CDR2: SGHDT, YYEEEE. The CDR3 region has the DNA TGTGCCAGCAGCTCGACAGGCTCCGCTAATGAAAAACTGTTTTTT. Translating gives CASSSTGSANEKLFF.

This clonotype was detected many times. The chain carries TRBV29-1 and TRBJ2-2; D possibly corresponds to TRBD1 (5 bases). Germline V gene data show CDR1 as SQVTM and CDR2 as ANQGSEA. Trimming stripped 4 bases from V and 5 bases from J, with 14 bases between. The CDR3 is 14 residues long. The DNA for the CDR3 is TGCAGCGTTGCTTTACCCAGGGCAACCGGGGAGCTGTTTTTT. Its protein is CSVALPRATGELFF.

The gene calls are TRBV12-3 or TRBV12-4 and TRBJ1-5; 9 bases are a match to TRBD1. CDR3 size: 14 residues. Losses at the gene ends were 4 bases for V and 3 bases for J; bases not matched to a gene: 1. CDR3 residues: CASSWTGDNQPQHF. The CDR3 bases are TGTGCCAGCAGTTGGACAGGGGACAATCAGCCCCAGCATTTT.

The gene calls are TRBV7-9 and TRBJ1-2; a possible D gene is TRBD1 (6 bases). This CDR3 is built from 14 residues. Germline V gene data show CDR1 as SEHNR and CDR2 as FQNEAQ (reference sequence). Trimming cost V 4 bases and J 4 bases, with 13 bases left between them. Here the CDR3 reads CASSSSGAGYGYTF. Here the CDR3 DNA reads TGTGCCAGCAGCTCGTCAGGGGCGGGCTATGGCTACACCTTC.

This clonotype has at least ten counts. This chain joins TRBV6-1 and TRBJ2-1; 9 nucleotides agree with TRBD1. The germline gives CDR1 MNHNS, CDR2 SASEGT. This CDR3 has 13 amino acids. The V segment lost 7 bases and the J segment 6 bases; nucleotides outside the gene matches: 4. The CDR3, as DNA: TGTGCCAGCATTGGGACAGGGACCAATGAGCAGTTCTTC. This sequence encodes CASIGTGTNEQFF.

CDR3 bases: TGCGCCAGCAGCCAAGGTCCCCAGACAGGTAGGAATGAGCAGTTCTTC. Its protein is CASSQGPQTGRNEQFF. The rearrangement uses TRBV4-1 and TRBJ2-1; TRBD1 might be the D (6 bases). Germline CDR1 and CDR2: MGHRA and YSYEKL. The CDR3 is 16 amino acids. The V end lost 1 base, the J end lost 7 bases, and 17 bases lay between the germline ends.

The chain combines TRBV7-2 with TRBJ1-1; D call uncertain. The CDR3 has 14 residues. Trimming cost V 1 base and J 4 bases, with 10 bases left between them. Germline CDR1 SGHTA, CDR2 FQGNSA. The CDR3 protein is CASSLVLRATEAFF. Here the CDR3 DNA reads TGTGCCAGCAGCTTAGTTTTGAGGGCCACTGAAGCTTTCTTT.

This clonotype came up a few times. The chain is built from TRBV24-1 and TRBJ1-2; 10 positions match TRBD1. V lost 5 bases and J lost 8; bases outside the gene matches: 13. The CDR3 spans 16 residues. Germline CDR1 KGHDR, CDR2 SFDVKD. CDR3 loop: CATSGPTGGGSGGYTF. CDR3 sequence (DNA): TGTGCCACCAGTGGCCCGACAGGGGGCGGTTCCGGAGGCTACACCTTC.

This clonotype has a handful of counts. The rearrangement links TRBV5-1 to TRBJ2-5; 10 bases are shared with TRBD2. The CDR3 totals 18 residues. V lost 4 bases, J lost 5 bases, and 17 bases stayed unmatched. The germline V gene encodes CDR1 SGHRS and CDR2 YFSETQ. The CDR3 bases are TGCGCCAGCAGCGCGACCCCTGTTAGCGGGAGGCTTCGGGAGACCCAGTACTTC. It translates to CASSATPVSGRLRETQYF. The full variable domain, in which reference TRBV5-1 and TRBJ2-5 provide the parts outside the CDR3, is KAGVTQTPRYLIKTRGQQVTLSCSPISGHRSVSWYQQTPGQGLQFLFEYFSETQRNKGNFPGRFSGRQFSNSRSEMNVSTLELGDSALYLCASSATPVSGRLRETQYFGPGTRLLVL.